The clone carrying this T cell receptor (beta chain) was seen many times. Antigen specificity is unknown. The data originate from a study of neurological immune-mediated disorders. Study-wide findings and caveats: Expanded clones shared no identical CDR3 amino acid sequences across subjects, which suggested private TCR-beta repertoires in all groups.

TCRdb reprocessed the 5' RACE reads via MiXCR and lists one record per CDR3 protein. The sample shows approximately 59,000 distinct CDR3 sequences, over 5% of them seen only once. Germline values: CDR1 MGHRA, CDR2 YSYEKL. Trimming left V 1 base short and J 5 bases short, with 8 bases between. This CDR3 has 13 residues. J is TRBJ2-5 and V is TRBV4-1; D gene ambiguous. This receptor was identified in a human donor with multiple sclerosis. The donor label of this sample is uncertain. The sequenced sample was PBMCs. In DNA form, the CDR3 reads TGCGCCAGCAGCCAAGCGCCAGTGGAGACCCAGTACTTC. Residues: CASSQAPVETQYF.